The 7 T cell receptor beta chains listed next were all sequenced from one sample in a study of T-cell memory formation after mild COVID-19. MiXCR, run by TCRdb on the 5' RACE reads, gives a single entry per CDR3 protein. The table lists around 25,000 distinct CDR3 sequences, less than 8% of them singletons. The sequenced sample was PBMCs or a T cell subset sorted from them (not recorded which). The receptor source for this set is an adult woman who had mild COVID-19 (a few samples of this study predate the infection). Cell type and time point are not known.

This clonotype was found many times. This chain joins TRBV20-1 and TRBJ2-7, with D uncertain. Per the germline V gene, CDR1 is DFQATT and CDR2 is SNEGSKA (reference sequence). CDR3 size: 13 residues. Trimming left V 6 bases short and J 0 bases short, with 12 bases between. The CDR3 loop is CSAMTASSYEQYF. CDR3 in DNA: TGCAGTGCAATGACGGCTAGCTCCTACGAGCAGTACTTC.

This clonotype was found many times. This rearrangement joins TRBV7-8 to TRBJ1-2; 8 bases map to TRBD1. The trim removed 1 base at V and 5 bases at J, leaving 9 bases unmatched. Germline assignment: CDR1 SGHVS and CDR2 FQNEAQ. This CDR3 contains 16 residues. The CDR3 sequence is CASSLESGGVRYGYTF. As DNA, the CDR3 is TGTGCCAGCAGCTTAGAGTCAGGGGGCGTTCGATATGGCTACACCTTC.

In its sample, this clonotype was seen many times. The gene calls are TRBV6-5 and TRBJ2-1; 11 bases are shared with TRBD2. Germline V gene data show CDR1 as MNHEY and CDR2 as SVGAGI. The CDR3 spans 16 residues. The V segment lost 6 bases and the J segment 4 bases; nucleotides outside the gene matches: 8. The CDR3 DNA sequence: TGTGCCAGCAGGGGGGGACTAGCGGTCCGTTACAATGAGCAGTTCTTC. It translates to CASRGGLAVRYNEQFF.

Ten or more counts support this clonotype. V usage is TRBV27 and J usage is TRBJ2-7; D might be TRBD1 (5 bases). The germline gives CDR1 MNHEY, CDR2 SMNVEV (reference sequence). This CDR3 has 14 amino acids. Trimming shortened V by 8 bases and J by 2 bases, and 16 bases separated the two germline ends. Here the CDR3 reads CASQGPTSPYEQYF. CDR3 DNA sequence: TGTGCCAGCCAGGGCCCGACAAGCCCCTACGAGCAGTACTTC.

This rearrangement joins TRBV7-2 to TRBJ2-7; TRBD2 matches at 10 bases. CDR1 SGHTA and CDR2 FQGNSA come from the germline V gene. With 2 bases clipped from V and 3 bases from J, the junction kept 7 bases outside the gene matches. This CDR3 contains 16 residues. The CDR3 loop is CASSLIIASGSYEQYF. Here the CDR3 DNA reads TGTGCCAGCAGCTTAATTATTGCTAGCGGGAGCTACGAGCAGTACTTC.

This clonotype has ten or more counts. This chain joins TRBV14 and TRBJ1-1; D perhaps matches TRBD1 (5 bases). Trimming stripped 1 base from V and 8 bases from J, with 17 bases between. The CDR3 consists of 15 residues. Germline V CDR1 and CDR2: SGHDN, FVKESK. CDR3 DNA: TGTGCCAGCAGCCAAGTGAATAAGGCCTGGGGCGAAGCTTTCTTT. Translating it yields CASSQVNKAWGEAFF.

The rearrangement links TRBV9 to TRBJ1-6; 7 bases match TRBD1. Trimming removed 7 bases from V and 6 bases from J; junction bases left unmatched: 7. The CDR3 spans 14 residues. Germline lookup yields CDR1 SGDLS and CDR2 YYNGEE. The CDR3 sequence: CASGKGGSNSPLHF. The CDR3 region has the DNA TGTGCCAGCGGAAAAGGGGGCAGTAATTCACCCCTCCACTTT.